This T cell receptor beta chain was recorded in a study of cytomegalovirus exposure and HLA in healthy donors. Notes on the study in general: It was reported that the classifier diagnosed cytomegalovirus status with high specificity and sensitivity in both the original and validation cohorts. In a later analysis, several top co-occurrence clusters appeared linked to parvovirus B19, influenza, CMV and Epstein-Barr virus.

For this clone: Its antigen is unknown.

Primers included in the PCR were 60 Vbeta and 13 Jbeta primers. Profiled with immunoSEQ multiplex PCR; TCRdb holds only in-frame clones, not every one. The profile covers roughly 150,000 clones, with 70% to 90% appearing a single time and around 2.5% taken by the ten largest. Germline CDR1 is MGHRA and CDR2 is YSYEKL. With 0 bases clipped from V and 5 bases from J, the junction kept 6 bases outside the gene matches. The CDR3 has 16 residues. The sequence was obtained from a man aged 25-40 years in good health and CMV-seropositive. Sequenced: PBMCs. J is TRBJ2-1 and V is TRBV4-1; 8 nucleotides match TRBD1. The CDR3 here is CASSQEWGTGDNEQFF. CDR3 DNA: TGCGCCAGCAGCCAAGAGTGGGGGACAGGAGACAATGAGCAGTTCTTC.